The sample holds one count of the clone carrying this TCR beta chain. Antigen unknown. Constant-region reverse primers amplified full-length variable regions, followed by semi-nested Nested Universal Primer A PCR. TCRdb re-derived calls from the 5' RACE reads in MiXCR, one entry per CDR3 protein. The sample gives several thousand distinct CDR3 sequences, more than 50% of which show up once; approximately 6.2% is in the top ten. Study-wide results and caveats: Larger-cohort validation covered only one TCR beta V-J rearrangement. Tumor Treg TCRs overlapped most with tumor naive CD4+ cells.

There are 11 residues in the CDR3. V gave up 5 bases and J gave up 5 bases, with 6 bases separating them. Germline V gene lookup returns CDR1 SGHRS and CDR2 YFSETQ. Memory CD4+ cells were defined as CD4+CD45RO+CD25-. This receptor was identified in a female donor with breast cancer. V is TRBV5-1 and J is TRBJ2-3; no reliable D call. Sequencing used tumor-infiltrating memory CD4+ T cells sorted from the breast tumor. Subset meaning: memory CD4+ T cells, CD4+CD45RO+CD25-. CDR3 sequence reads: CASRDGDTQYF. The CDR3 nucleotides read TGCGCCAGCAGGGACGGAGATACGCAGTATTTT.